A selection of T cell receptor beta chains follows, all from one sample in a study of spatial heterogeneity in lung cancer. In TCRdb, the 5' RACE reads were re-called with MiXCR into one record per CDR3 protein. The sample lists about 44,000 distinct CDR3 sequences; approximately 13% were seen once. The sample here was PBMCs, taken at surgery. These receptor sequences come from a male donor with early-stage non-small cell lung cancer. CDR3s include the opening cysteine and the closing phenylalanine or tryptophan. A D gene is named only where the DNA matches it firmly. Only part of the rows carry a size: once, few, many, or a class if the clone is expanded.

j_gene	abundance	v_gene	d_gene	CDR3nt	CDR3aa
TRBJ2-3	few	TRBV5-1	-	TGCGCCAGCAGCTTGGCCCAGGCCACAGATACGCAGTATTTT	CASSLAQATDTQYF
TRBJ2-7	few	TRBV7-2	-	TGTGCCAGCACGTGGGGGGGGCCCGAGCAGTACTTC	CASTWGGPEQYF
TRBJ2-5	-	TRBV18	-	TGTGCCAGCTCACCACCGGGTTACAGGGTGGAGACCCAGTACTTC	CASSPPGYRVETQYF
TRBJ2-3	few	TRBV7-2	-	TGTGCCAGCAGCCGTGACAGGAGCACAGATACGCAGTATTTT	CASSRDRSTDTQYF
TRBJ2-7	many	TRBV6-1	-	TGTGCCAGCAGTGAACCGGGCTACGAGCAGTACTTC	CASSEPGYEQYF
TRBJ1-5	-	TRBV20-1	-	TGCAGTGCTGGAGACGGGGAGGATCAGCCCCAGCATTTT	CSAGDGEDQPQHF
TRBJ2-3	-	TRBV20-1	-	TGCAGTGCCATGTTCGGACGGTCTAGCACAGATACGCAGTATTTT	CSAMFGRSSTDTQYF
TRBJ2-3	-	TRBV24-1	-	TGTGCCACCAGTGGAGAAACAGATACGCAGTATTTT	CATSGETDTQYF
TRBJ1-5	-	TRBV7-2	-	TGTGCCAGCAGCCTAGGACTGCACAGTCAGCCCCAGCATTTT	CASSLGLHSQPQHF
TRBJ1-6	many	TRBV5-1	-	TGCGCCAGCAGCTTGGAGCGTCAGGGTCGCTATAATTCACCCCTCCACTTT	CASSLERQGRYNSPLHF
TRBJ2-3	-	TRBV18	-	TGTGCCAGCTCTCAAGGACGCGGAGATACGCAGTATTTT	CASSQGRGDTQYF
TRBJ2-2	few	TRBV4-1	-	TGCGCCAGCAGCCAAGAGGTCAGGTTCGCGAACACCGGGGAGCTGTTTTTT	CASSQEVRFANTGELFF
TRBJ1-2	many	TRBV29-1	TRBD1	TGCAGCGCGAGGACAGGGCAGGACTATGGCTACACCTTC	CSARTGQDYGYTF
TRBJ2-7	-	TRBV20-1	-	TGCAGTGCTAGTCCGGGGGGCGATTACGAGCAGTACTTC	CSASPGGDYEQYF
TRBJ2-2	-	TRBV11-1	-	TGTGCCAGCAGCTTAAGGCAGCAAAACGGGGAGCTGTTTTTT	CASSLRQQNGELFF
TRBJ2-1	-	TRBV28	TRBD1	TGTGCCAGCAGAACGGACAGGGTCACCTACAATGAGCAGTTCTTC	CASRTDRVTYNEQFF
TRBJ2-7	-	TRBV4-2	TRBD2	TGTTCCAGCAGCCAAGCGCTAGCGGGAGACTACGAGCAGTACTTC	CSSSQALAGDYEQYF
TRBJ2-7	few	TRBV6-6	-	TGTGCCAGCAGTTACTCGTTTGGTTCCACCTACGAGCAGTACTTC	CASSYSFGSTYEQYF
TRBJ1-1	few	TRBV27	-	TGTGCCAGCAGCCGAGTTCTGCAGGACCAGGGGACTGAAGCTTTCTTT	CASSRVLQDQGTEAFF
TRBJ1-5	-	TRBV20-1	-	TGCAGTGCGCTGACACCCGTGGGGGATCAGCCCCAGCATTTT	CSALTPVGDQPQHF
TRBJ2-2	few	TRBV5-1	TRBD2	TGCGCCAGCAGATCAGGACTAGCGAACACCGGGGAGCTGTTTTTT	CASRSGLANTGELFF
TRBJ2-3	-	TRBV6-5	-	TGTGCCAGCATGAAGGGTAGCACAGATACGCAGTATTTT	CASMKGSTDTQYF
TRBJ2-3	-	TRBV28	-	TGTGCCAGCAGAGATCTTGCCGGGGCTAGCACAGATACGCAGTATTTT	CASRDLAGASTDTQYF
TRBJ2-5	few	TRBV7-9	-	TGTGCCAGCAGGACCCCCGGAGGCAGCCAAGAGACCCAGTACTTC	CASRTPGGSQETQYF
TRBJ2-1	few	TRBV7-9	-	TGTGCCAGCAGCTTCTCTACGGGAGAGGGCCATGAGCAGTTCTTC	CASSFSTGEGHEQFF
TRBJ2-5	many	TRBV5-1	TRBD1	TGCGCCAGCAGCAGGGGGACAGGGGTTGAACAGACCCAGTACTTC	CASSRGTGVEQTQYF
TRBJ1-2	few	TRBV11-2	-	TGTGCCAGCAGCTTAGATCCAGCCCACTATGGCTACACCTTC	CASSLDPAHYGYTF
TRBJ2-5	-	TRBV9	-	TGTGCCAGCAGCGCTGGGGCGGCAGACCAAGAGACCCAGTACTTC	CASSAGAADQETQYF
TRBJ1-5	few	TRBV7-8	-	TGTGCCAGCAGCTTTGTTTCAGGTTGGCATCAGCCCCAGCATTTT	CASSFVSGWHQPQHF
TRBJ1-5	few	TRBV12-5	-	TGTGCTAGTGCCGGTAGGACAGCGGTCCAGCCCCAGCATTTT	CASAGRTAVQPQHF
TRBJ1-4	few	TRBV25-1	-	TGTGCCAGCAGTGATCACAATGAAAAACTGTTTTTT	CASSDHNEKLFF
TRBJ1-4	few	TRBV2	-	TGTGCCAGCAGACTGACAGCAACTAATGAAAAACTGTTTTTT	CASRLTATNEKLFF
TRBJ2-5	few	TRBV5-1	-	TGCGCCAGCAGCTTCAGTTTTGAGACCCAGTACTTC	CASSFSFETQYF
TRBJ1-1	few	TRBV4-2	TRBD1	TGTGCCAGCAGCACGTCCGGGACAGACACTGAAGCTTTCTTT	CASSTSGTDTEAFF
TRBJ2-7	-	TRBV5-1	-	TGCGCCAGCAGCTTGGGACAGAACTCCTACGAGCAGTACTTC	CASSLGQNSYEQYF
TRBJ2-7	many	TRBV7-9	TRBD1	TGTGCCAGCAGCAGGGGGCGTTACGAGCAGTACTTC	CASSRGRYEQYF
TRBJ1-1	-	TRBV5-1	-	TGCGCCAGCAGCTTCCAGACAGCTAACACTGAAGCTTTCTTT	CASSFQTANTEAFF
TRBJ1-1	few	TRBV10-2	-	TGCGCCAGCGCCCCGGGACGATCAATTGAAGCTTTCTTT	CASAPGRSIEAFF
TRBJ2-4	many	TRBV20-1	-	TGCAGTGCTAGAGGGCAATCCAAAAACATTCAGTACTTC	CSARGQSKNIQYF
TRBJ2-7	-	TRBV7-9	-	TGTGCCAGCAGCTGGGGACCAGGCGAGCAGTACTTC	CASSWGPGEQYF
TRBJ2-1	few	TRBV5-1	-	TGCGCCAGCTCGTTTTCTGGCGGAAATCTCAATGAGCAGTTCTTC	CASSFSGGNLNEQFF
TRBJ1-2	few	TRBV6-6	-	TGTGCCAGCAGACCGCCGGGGGCCCATGGCTACACCTTC	CASRPPGAHGYTF
TRBJ2-1	-	TRBV5-5	TRBD2	TGTGCCAGCAGCTTTGCCCCTAGCGGGAGTGGGGGCAATGAGCAGTTCTTC	CASSFAPSGSGGNEQFF
TRBJ2-7	-	TRBV13	TRBD2	TGTGCCAGCACCAGGAGCGGGGGGCTGAAGATTAACTACGAGCAGTACTTC	CASTRSGGLKINYEQYF
TRBJ2-5	many	TRBV28	-	TGTGCCAGCACTTCTTTTAGGAGGGGGGAAGAGACCCAGTACTTC	CASTSFRRGEETQYF
TRBJ2-7	many	TRBV4-1	TRBD2	TGCGCCAGCAGCCAGACTAGCGGGAGCTCCTACGAGCAGTACTTC	CASSQTSGSSYEQYF
TRBJ1-6	-	TRBV2	-	TGTGCCAGCAGTGAAAGGACAGACGTCCACTTT	CASSERTDVHF
TRBJ2-5	many	TRBV5-1	TRBD1	TGCGCCAGCAGTCCACCTACCGGGACAGGTCCGGGGACCCAGTACTTC	CASSPPTGTGPGTQYF
TRBJ2-3	few	TRBV12-3/TRBV12-4	TRBD2	TGTGCCAGCAGTTTGGCCACTAGCGGGGCTGGAGATACGCAGTATTTT	CASSLATSGAGDTQYF
TRBJ2-3	many	TRBV20-1	TRBD2	TGCAGTGCTAGAGAGTACTTCGGACTAGCGAGCACAGATACGCAGTATTTT	CSAREYFGLASTDTQYF
TRBJ2-5	many	TRBV5-1	-	TGCGCCAGCAGCTTGGCCGACGGGAGCCAAGAGACCCAGTACTTC	CASSLADGSQETQYF
TRBJ2-1	-	TRBV7-2	TRBD2	TGTGCCAGCAGCGTAACTAGCGGGAGCGGTAATGAGCAGTTCTTC	CASSVTSGSGNEQFF